The 20 T cell receptor beta chains reported below all come from one sample, sequenced in a study of Graves' ophthalmopathy and Graves' hyperthyroidism. Amplification of TCR beta CDR3 regions used RNA transcripts. An opening RT-PCR round employed HTBI primers and preceded a second-round multiplex PCR. TCRdb processed the multiplex PCR reads anew with MiXCR; each CDR3 protein has one entry. The sample includes 500,000 to 700,000 distinct CDR3 sequences, approximately 22% of them seen just once. Input material: peripheral blood. The receptors derive from a woman younger than 35 with stable Graves' hyperthyroidism. Some clones in this sample may be carry-over from other donors' samples.

The sample holds many counts of this clonotype. The genes are TRBV6-1 and TRBJ1-2; the D is unclear. There are 15 residues in the CDR3. The V gene's germline CDR1 is MNHNS and CDR2 SASEGT. Trimming shortened V by 6 bases and J by 2 bases, and 16 bases separated the two germline ends. The CDR3 is CASSQQVAGNYGYTF. CDR3 nucleotides: TGTGCCAGCAGCCAACAAGTAGCCGGAAACTATGGCTACACCTTC.

This clonotype was seen a few times. The chain uses TRBV12-3 or TRBV12-4 and TRBJ2-2; no clear D. The V end lost 3 bases, the J end lost 1 base, and 9 bases lay between the germline ends. The CDR3 is 15 amino acids. The DNA for the CDR3 is TGTGCCAGCAGTTTTGGCGGCTGGAACACCGGGGAGCTGTTTTTT. It encodes CASSFGGWNTGELFF.

Many counts were recorded for this clonotype. V and J are TRBV19 and TRBJ1-5; unclear D gene. The CDR3 runs 13 residues. V was shortened by 3 bases and J by 1 base, with 4 bases between the two germline ends. The germline gives CDR1 LNHDA, CDR2 SQIVND (reference sequence). CDR3 coding DNA: TGTGCCAGTAGTATGAAGAGCAATCAGCCCCAGCATTTT. Translation: CASSMKSNQPQHF.

This clonotype has more than one count but fewer than ten. V is TRBV4-2 and J is TRBJ1-1, with D unclear. Germline-derived CDR1 and CDR2 are LGHNA and YNFKEQ. This CDR3 is 12 amino acids long. V was shortened by 2 bases and J by 2 bases, with 3 bases between the two germline ends. CDR3: CASSQINTEAFF. Written as DNA, the CDR3 is TGTGCCAGCAGCCAAATTAACACTGAAGCTTTCTTT.

This clonotype was detected many times. The chain recombines TRBV27 with TRBJ1-6; the match to TRBD1 covers 10 bases. This CDR3 has 16 amino acids. V shed 2 bases and J 7 bases; nucleotides not matched to a gene: 5. From germline, CDR1 is MNHEY and CDR2 SMNVEV (reference sequence). The CDR3: CASSLPPGQGNSPLHF. In DNA form, the CDR3 reads TGTGCCAGCAGTTTACCACCGGGACAGGGGAATTCACCCCTCCACTTT.

This clonotype occurred many times. This rearrangement joins TRBV11-3 to TRBJ2-5; 10 positions agree with TRBD1. Germline CDR1 is SGHNT and CDR2 is YENEEA. The CDR3 is 14 amino acids. The ends lost 5 bases at V and 5 bases at J; junction bases unmatched: 5. CDR3 DNA: TGTGCCAGCAGCCGACAGGGGGCTGGGGAGACCCAGTACTTC. Encoded protein: CASSRQGAGETQYF.

This clonotype turned up a few times. The chain carries TRBV11-2 and TRBJ2-6; D is unresolved. The CDR3 extends over 14 amino acids. Per germline, CDR1 SGHAT and CDR2 FQNNGV. Trimming shortened V by 4 bases and J by 1 base, and 5 bases separated the two germline ends. This CDR3 is CASSYRSGANVLTF. The CDR3 DNA reads TGTGCCAGCAGCTACCGATCTGGGGCCAACGTCCTGACTTTC. Combining the CDR3 with reference TRBV11-2 and TRBJ2-6 gives the whole variable domain EAGVAQSPRYKIIEKRQSVAFWCNPISGHATLYWYQQILGQGPKLLIQFQNNGVVDDSQLPKDRFSAERLKGVDSTLKIQPAKLEDSAVYLCASSYRSGANVLTFGAGSRLTVL.

This clonotype appeared many times. The V gene is TRBV2, the J gene TRBJ2-5; 9 nucleotides align to TRBD1. V shed 7 bases, J shed 5 bases, and the junction held 2 bases outside the gene matches. The CDR3 has 12 amino acids. Germline loops: CDR1 SNHLY, CDR2 FYNNEI. The CDR3 spells CASTDRGETQYF. As DNA, the CDR3 is TGTGCCAGCACCGACAGGGGGGAGACCCAGTACTTC.

This clonotype was observed at least ten times. The chain couples TRBV7-2 to TRBJ1-2, with 7 bases identical to TRBD1. CDR1 SGHTA and CDR2 FQGNSA come from the germline V gene. CDR3 length: 15 residues. After removal of 0 bases from V and 2 bases from J, the junction contained 3 bases not matched to a gene. The chain's CDR3 is CASSLAGQSNYGYTF. The CDR3 region has the DNA TGTGCCAGCAGCTTAGCGGGACAGTCAAACTATGGCTACACCTTC.

This clonotype was detected a few times. CDR3 coding DNA: TGTGCCAGTACCCGCCGGGACAGGTTTTATGGCTACACCTTC. Amino acids: CASTRRDRFYGYTF. The rearrangement joins TRBV6-1 to TRBJ1-2; 8 positions match TRBD1. The CDR3 consists of 14 residues. Germline values: CDR1 MNHNS, CDR2 SASEGT. With 9 bases clipped from V and 5 bases from J, the junction kept 11 bases outside the gene matches.

In this sample, this clonotype turned up many times. The chain employs TRBV11-2 and TRBJ2-7, with 9 bases aligning to TRBD2. Germline CDR1 and CDR2: SGHAT and FQNNGV. Trimming took 5 bases from V and 2 from J; bases not matched to a gene: 7. The CDR3 consists of 15 residues. Here the CDR3 DNA reads TGTGCCAGCAGCCCCAATCTAGCGGGGCCCTACGAGCAGTACTTC. Translated, it gives CASSPNLAGPYEQYF.

This clonotype was seen ten or more times. The chain has TRBV4-1 and TRBJ2-7, with D possibly TRBD1 on 5 matching bases. This CDR3 spans 13 amino acids. Trimming removed 3 bases at V and 4 bases at J, with 10 bases between. Germline V lookup: CDR1 MGHRA, CDR2 YSYEKL. CDR3 bases: TGCGCCAGCAGCCACCCGACAGTTTACGAGCAGTACTTC. This gives the protein CASSHPTVYEQYF.

There are many counts of this clonotype. This chain joins TRBV28 and TRBJ2-7; D remains unclear. Germline-derived CDR1 and CDR2 are MDHEN and SYDVKM. This CDR3 comprises 14 residues. The germline V and J ends were trimmed by 3 bases and 2 bases, with 11 bases remaining between them. The CDR3 DNA follows: TGTGCCAGCAGTTTTAGGGTCACCACCTACGAGCAGTACTTC. Translating gives CASSFRVTTYEQYF.

This clonotype was seen only a few times. V is TRBV6-1 and J is TRBJ1-1, with D perhaps TRBD1 (6 bases). Trimming stripped 1 base from V and 2 bases from J, with 11 bases between. This CDR3 has 15 amino acids. Germline CDR1 reads MNHNS; CDR2 reads SASEGT. The CDR3 spells CASSEGARGNTEAFF. Here the CDR3 DNA reads TGTGCCAGCAGTGAAGGAGCCAGGGGTAACACTGAAGCTTTCTTT.

This clonotype was seen many times. This sequence joins TRBV28 and TRBJ1-2; D remains unclear. CDR1 and CDR2 from the germline V gene are MDHEN and SYDVKM. The CDR3 contains 15 residues. Trimming shortened V by 6 bases and J by 4 bases, and 18 bases separated the two germline ends. The CDR3 DNA follows: TGTGCCAGCAGGCTACGTGGACTAGCGGGCTATGGCTACACCTTC. Amino acid sequence: CASRLRGLAGYGYTF.

The chain employs TRBV12-3 or TRBV12-4 and TRBJ1-4; D not certain. This CDR3 has 17 amino acids. Trimming removed 1 base at V and 3 bases at J, with 15 bases between. Here the CDR3 reads CASSLGAQSGANEKLFF. The CDR3 bases are TGTGCCAGCAGTTTAGGGGCCCAGAGCGGCGCTAATGAAAAACTGTTTTTT.

This clonotype was seen repeatedly, ten times or more. This sequence joins TRBV30 and TRBJ1-2, with 12 bases aligning to TRBD1. Trimming took 7 bases from V and 6 from J; bases not matched to a gene: 15. This CDR3 is 16 amino acids long. CDR1 and CDR2 (germline): GTSNPN, SVGIG (reference sequence). Written as DNA, the CDR3 is TGTGCCTTTACACCCACCGGGACAGGGGGCGCGGATGGCTACACCTTC. It encodes CAFTPTGTGGADGYTF. The full variable domain, in which reference TRBV30 and TRBJ1-2 provide the parts outside the CDR3, is SQTIHQWPATLVQPVGSPLSLECTVEGTSNPNLYWYRQAAGRGLQLLFYSVGIGQISSEVPQNLSASRPQDRQFILSSKKLLLSDSGFYLCAFTPTGTGGADGYTFGSGTRLTVV.

This chain uses TRBV29-1 with TRBJ1-2, with TRBD1 as a possible D gene (5 bases). Deletions cut 7 bases from V and 5 bases from J, with 20 bases between. The germline gives CDR1 SQVTM, CDR2 ANQGSEA. This CDR3 is built from 14 residues. CDR3 nucleotides: TGCAGCGGTACAATAGGTCAGGGTTCTTATGGCTACACCTTC. Amino acids: CSGTIGQGSYGYTF.

This clonotype showed up many times. V and J are TRBV28 and TRBJ2-5, with TRBD2 matching over 14 bases. Trimming took 4 bases from V and 5 from J; bases not matched to a gene: 6. The germline V gene has CDR1 MDHEN and CDR2 SYDVKM. CDR3 length: 16 residues. CDR3 residues: CASSSKGTSGSETQYF. The CDR3 DNA sequence: TGTGCCAGCAGTTCAAAAGGGACTAGCGGGAGTGAGACCCAGTACTTC.

The chain joins TRBV5-6 to TRBJ1-6; no clear D gene. V lost 4 bases, J lost 0 bases, and 14 bases lay in between. The CDR3 has 17 residues. Germline-derived CDR1 and CDR2 are SGHDT and YYEEEE. This chain's CDR3 is CASSPRTESSYNSPLHF. CDR3 nucleotides: TGTGCCAGCAGCCCCCGGACGGAAAGCTCCTATAATTCACCCCTCCACTTT.